The clone carrying this T cell receptor beta chain was counted at least ten times. Its antigen is unknown. Germline CDR1 reads SGHDT; CDR2 reads YYEEEE. CDR3 length equals 15 residues. J was trimmed by 0 bases and V by 5 bases; bases with no gene match: 8. This sample was included in a study of identical twins. Study-wide results and limits: Where beta out-of-frame sequences were concerned, excess twin sharing was weaker. Where out-of-frame alpha sequences were twin-shared, they showed excess low generation probability.

Through template switching, a universal primer site was introduced, and the cDNA contained unique molecular identifiers. MiXCR was run by TCRdb on the 5' RACE reads, yielding one entry per CDR3 protein. The sample yields just under 650,000 distinct CDR3 sequences, just over 7% seen once. The same data also went into a second study, on yellow fever vaccine responses in identical twins.

This receptor was identified in a woman younger than 30 in good health. V and J are TRBV5-6 and TRBJ2-7; 7 nucleotides line up with TRBD2. Sequencing was carried out using PBMCs. The CDR3, as DNA: TGTGCCAGCAGGATGGGGGGAGGGAACTCCTACGAGCAGTACTTC. Translated, it gives CASRMGGGNSYEQYF. Complete variable domain (other parts from reference TRBV5-6 and TRBJ2-7): DAGVTQSPTHLIKTRGQQVTLRCSPKSGHDTVSWYQQALGQGPQFIFQYYEEEERQRGNFPDRFSGHQFPNYSSELNVNALLLGDSALYLCASRMGGGNSYEQYFGPGTRLTVT.